The 24 T cell receptor beta chains below come from one sample, sequenced in a study of technical replicates of blood from a few donors. Only in-frame clones appear in the TCRdb table, and some are missing; sequencing was by immunoSEQ multiplex PCR. The sample carries 50,000 to 70,000 clones, over 75% recorded once. Sequencing was performed on PBMCs. The receptors were sampled from a human donor in good health. Some clones in this sample may be carry-over from other donors' samples.

The chain is built from TRBV11-2 and TRBJ2-3; 13 nucleotides agree with TRBD2. V shed 5 bases, J shed 14 bases, and the junction held 10 bases outside the gene matches. The length of the CDR3 is 14 residues. Looked up from germline, CDR1 is SGHAT and CDR2 is FQNNGV. The CDR3 DNA is TGTGCCAGCAGCATTCGGACTAGCGGGGGACCAGGGTATTTT. It encodes CASSIRTSGGPGYF.

The J gene is TRBJ2-1, the V gene TRBV6-5; 12 bases are shared with TRBD2. CDR1 is MNHEY, CDR2 SVGAGI, per germline. The CDR3 has 16 residues. Germline trimming cut 3 bases from V and 10 bases from J; bases unmatched to any gene: 10. The CDR3 bases are TGTGCCAGCAGTTATGGTGCGGGACTAGCGGGCGGGGAGCAGTTCTTC. As protein: CASSYGAGLAGGEQFF.

The rearrangement uses TRBV7-9 and TRBJ2-5; 8 nucleotides agree with TRBD2. V was clipped by 3 bases and J by 5 bases; unmatched bases: 11. The CDR3 covers 16 residues. The germline CDR1 and CDR2 sequences are SEHNR and FQNEAQ (reference sequence). The CDR3 spells CASSFGKGIAGETQYF. The CDR3 bases are TGTGCCAGCAGCTTCGGGAAAGGGATAGCGGGGGAGACCCAGTACTTC. Based on the CDR3 plus reference TRBV7-9 and TRBJ2-5, the full variable domain is DTGVSQNPRHKITKRGQNVTFRCDPISEHNRLYWYRQTLGQGPEFLTYFQNEAQLEKSRLLSDRFSAERPKGSFSTLEIQRTEQGDSAMYLCASSFGKGIAGETQYFGPGTRLLVL.

This chain links TRBV5-1 with TRBJ2-1, with D possibly TRBD2 on 6 matching bases. Germline CDR1 is SGHRS and CDR2 is YFSETQ. This CDR3 is built from 14 residues. V dropped 4 bases and J dropped 8 bases, with 16 bases sitting between them. In DNA form, the CDR3 reads TGCGCCAGCAGCACCGGGACTCCTGGGCATGAGCAGTTCTTC. Translating gives CASSTGTPGHEQFF.

The J gene is TRBJ2-7, the V gene TRBV5-6; 9 nucleotides match TRBD2. J was trimmed by 5 bases and V by 4 bases; bases with no gene match: 16. The CDR3 sequence is 17 residues long. CDR1 and CDR2 (germline): SGHDT, YYEEEE. CDR3: CASSTTVEVAGANEQYF. The CDR3, as DNA: TGTGCCAGCAGCACAACAGTCGAAGTAGCGGGAGCAAACGAGCAGTACTTC.

This chain links TRBV15 with TRBJ1-4; D uncertain. Trimming removed 0 bases at V and 0 bases at J, with 11 bases between. There are 17 residues in the CDR3. CDR1 and CDR2 from the germline V gene are LNHNV and YYDKDF (reference sequence). In DNA form, the CDR3 reads TGTGCCACCAGCAGAGATCTCGGTTATGCAACTAATGAAAAACTGTTTTTT. It codes for CATSRDLGYATNEKLFF.

In its sample, this clone ranks as medium-sized. This chain links TRBV4-1 with TRBJ1-2, with D possibly matching TRBD1 (6 bases). Germline assignment: CDR1 MGHRA and CDR2 YSYEKL. Trimming cost V 3 bases and J 2 bases, with 10 bases left between them. CDR3 length: 14 amino acids. The CDR3 nucleotides are TGCGCCAGCAGCCACCGGACAGTAAACTATGGCTACACCTTC. This sequence encodes CASSHRTVNYGYTF.

J is TRBJ1-2 and V is TRBV29-1; 8 nucleotides align to TRBD1. From germline, CDR1 is SQVTM and CDR2 ANQGSEA. The CDR3 loop spans 13 amino acids. After removal of 6 bases from V and 5 bases from J, the junction contained 8 bases not matched to a gene. Written as DNA, the CDR3 is TGCAGCGTCGAAACAGGGGGAGTATATGGCTACACCTTC. Its translation is CSVETGGVYGYTF.

This clone was detected once. CDR3 nucleotides: TGTGCCAGCAGCTTTTTCGGGGGGACTGAAGCTTTCTTT. It yields the protein CASSFFGGTEAFF. V is TRBV5-6 and J is TRBJ1-1, with D tentatively TRBD1 (5 bases). The CDR3 runs 13 residues. V shed 2 bases and J shed 5 bases, with 10 bases lying between them. Germline V gene lookup returns CDR1 SGHDT and CDR2 YYEEEE.

The chain uses TRBV15 and TRBJ2-1; 15 bases are a match to TRBD2. The V gene end was trimmed by 3 bases and the J gene end by 10 bases; junction bases not matched to a gene: 13. Germline assignment: CDR1 LNHNV and CDR2 YYDKDF (reference sequence). This CDR3 spans 18 amino acids. In DNA form, the CDR3 reads TGTGCCACCAGCAGGGGACTAGCGGGGGGCGGGGAGGGTCGCGAGCAGTTCTTC. Amino acid sequence: CATSRGLAGGGEGREQFF.

This clone was seen a few times. V and J are TRBV18 and TRBJ2-5; TRBD1 aligns across 7 bases. V dropped 3 bases and J dropped 4; count of bases not matched to a gene: 2. This CDR3 is built from 13 residues. Germline V gene lookup returns CDR1 KGHSH and CDR2 LQKENI. DNA of the CDR3: TGTGCCAGCTCACCGAGGGGGCTAGAGACCCAGTACTTC. Its translation: CASSPRGLETQYF. The full variable domain, rest sourced from reference TRBV18 and TRBJ2-5, is NAGVMQNPRHLVRRRGQEARLRCSPMKGHSHVYWYRQLPEEGLKFMVYLQKENIIDESGMPKERFSAEFPKEGPSILRIQQVVRGDSAAYFCASSPRGLETQYFGPGTRLLVL.

This chain joins TRBV5-1 and TRBJ2-7; no clear D gene. The CDR3 covers 14 residues. V was pared by 0 bases and J by 3 bases, with 10 bases between. Looked up from germline, CDR1 is SGHRS and CDR2 is YFSETQ. The CDR3 spells CASSLAAGNYEQYF. For the CDR3, the DNA is TGCGCCAGCAGCTTGGCGGCAGGAAACTACGAGCAGTACTTC.

The V gene is TRBV6-1, the J gene TRBJ1-2; 7 nucleotides match TRBD1. The CDR3 runs 13 residues. Germline-derived CDR1 and CDR2 are MNHNS and SASEGT. The J segment lost 5 bases and the V segment lost 6 bases, leaving 6 bases of the junction unmatched. CDR3 residues: CASRETGLYGYTF. The DNA of the CDR3 is TGTGCCAGCAGAGAGACAGGGCTATATGGCTACACCTTC.

The chain is built from TRBV6-5 and TRBJ1-1, with D unclear. Germline V CDR1 and CDR2: MNHEY, SVGAGI. CDR3 length: 13 residues. Trimming cost V 8 bases and J 1 base, with 11 bases left between them. CDR3 protein: CASHGMRNTEAFF. Here the CDR3 DNA reads TGTGCCAGCCACGGTATGAGGAACACTGAAGCTTTCTTT.

The chain has TRBV29-1 and TRBJ2-3, with 9 bases matching TRBD2. The length of the CDR3 is 15 residues. CDR1 SQVTM and CDR2 ANQGSEA come from the germline V gene. After removal of 6 bases from V and 7 bases from J, the junction contained 14 bases not matched to a gene. CDR3 DNA sequence: TGCAGCGTAGATTATCTTGCGGGGGGGCGAAATACGCAGTATTTT. Residues: CSVDYLAGGRNTQYF.

The chain combines TRBV7-8 with TRBJ2-6, with TRBD1 identical over 8 bases. The CDR3 contains 14 residues. Germline V gene lookup returns CDR1 SGHVS and CDR2 FQNEAQ. Trimming at V came to 5 bases and at J to 10 bases, leaving 7 bases not matched to a gene. The CDR3 DNA is TGTGCCAGCAGCCCCGGACAGGGAATAAACGTCCTGACTTTC. It encodes CASSPGQGINVLTF.

The rearrangement joins TRBV6-1 to TRBJ1-5; a possible D gene is TRBD1 (6 bases). Germline assignment: CDR1 MNHNS and CDR2 SASEGT. The CDR3 is 13 amino acids. The ends were cut back, 4 bases at V and 12 bases at J, with 16 bases in the middle. CDR3 protein: CASSVPGAWVQHF. CDR3 sequence (DNA): TGTGCCAGCAGTGTCCCAGGGGCCTGGGTCCAGCATTTT.

The chain couples TRBV10-2 to TRBJ2-7; 10 bases align to TRBD1. This CDR3 has 15 residues. Germline V gene sequence: CDR1 WSHSY, CDR2 SAAADI. Trimming removed 2 bases from V and 7 bases from J; junction bases left unmatched: 8. The CDR3 nucleotides are TGCGCCAGCAGTGAGACCAGGACAGGGGGACAGGAGCAGTACTTC. Protein: CASSETRTGGQEQYF.

The V gene is TRBV9, the J gene TRBJ1-5, with a possible D match to TRBD1 (6 bases). Germline CDR1 is SGDLS and CDR2 is YYNGEE. Deletions cut 0 bases from V and 7 bases from J, with 11 bases between. This CDR3 contains 14 residues. DNA for the CDR3: TGTGCCAGCAGCGTAGCCCCACAGGGACAGCCCCAGCATTTT. It codes for CASSVAPQGQPQHF.

This rearrangement joins TRBV18 to TRBJ1-6; 7 bases are shared with TRBD1. V gave up 6 bases and J gave up 8 bases; unmatched junction bases: 7. Per germline, CDR1 KGHSH and CDR2 LQKENI. This CDR3 comprises 14 residues. The CDR3 DNA sequence: TGTGCCAGCTCCCCCGGGACAGAGTATTCACCCCTCCACTTT. Protein: CASSPGTEYSPLHF.

V gene TRBV18 combines with J gene TRBJ2-7; TRBD2 aligns across 10 bases. Losses at the gene ends were 4 bases for V and 2 bases for J; bases not matched to a gene: 5. This CDR3 contains 15 residues. Germline V gene sequence: CDR1 KGHSH, CDR2 LQKENI. The CDR3 reads CASSLGLAEAYEQYF. As DNA, the CDR3 is TGTGCCAGCTCACTTGGACTAGCGGAAGCCTACGAGCAGTACTTC.

The CDR3 sequence is CASSPMADYTGELFF. The DNA for the CDR3 is TGTGCCAGCAGCCCGATGGCGGATTACACCGGGGAGCTGTTTTTT. V is TRBV5-4 and J is TRBJ2-2; no clear D gene. The CDR3 contains 15 residues. Per the germline V gene, CDR1 is SGHNT and CDR2 is YYREEE (reference sequence). V lost 4 bases, J lost 3 bases, and 13 bases lay in between.

The rearrangement uses TRBV9 and TRBJ1-4; no reliable D call. Trimming took 0 bases from V and 0 from J, leaving 6 bases between them. The CDR3 contains 15 residues. Germline values: CDR1 SGDLS, CDR2 YYNGEE. CDR3 sequence (DNA): TGTGCCAGCAGCGTAGGAGGATCAACTAATGAAAAACTGTTTTTT. Amino acids: CASSVGGSTNEKLFF.

The V call is TRBV6-6, the J call TRBJ2-7; the match to TRBD1 covers 10 bases. The CDR3 is 16 amino acids. Germline-derived CDR1 and CDR2 are MNHNY and SVGAGI (reference sequence). Trimming took 6 bases from V and 2 from J; bases not matched to a gene: 10. Written as DNA, the CDR3 is TGTGCCAGCAGGAAACCTTTGACAGGGGGCACCTACGAGCAGTACTTC. Its protein product is CASRKPLTGGTYEQYF.